This T cell receptor beta chain was recorded in a study of CD8 T cells in Susac syndrome. Random-hexamer reverse transcription was applied to about 0.45 to 1 ug RNA. In TCRdb, the immunoSEQ multiplex PCR reads were re-called with MiXCR into one record per CDR3 protein. The sample consists of over 120,000 distinct CDR3 sequences, roughly 95% of them appearing once. Peripheral blood CD8+ and CD4+ T cells were profiled by TCR beta sequencing. Germline V gives CDR1 LNHDA, CDR2 SQIVND (reference sequence). V lost 0 bases to trimming and J lost 7 bases, with 9 bases between them. This CDR3 comprises 13 residues.

The receptor's source is a human donor in good health. The sequencing input was CD4+ T cells from PBMCs. The chain carries TRBV19 and TRBJ1-2; D possibly corresponds to TRBD1 (5 bases). The CDR3 region has the DNA TGTGCCAGTAGTATAGATTGGGACGGTGGCTACACCTTC. This sequence encodes CASSIDWDGGYTF.